The text below deals with one T cell receptor beta chain. The table came from immunoSEQ multiplex PCR; TCRdb's copy has only in-frame clones and leaves some out. This table holds about 140,000 clones, roughly 88% found once. This record belongs to a study of blood T cell repertoires in COVID-19. The CDR3 has 14 residues. Trimming cost V 3 bases and J 0 bases; bases outside gene matches: 1. Germline CDR1 and CDR2: LNHDA and SQIVND (reference sequence). The TCR was taken from a man aged 70-80 years with acute or convalescent COVID-19. The chain carries TRBV19 and TRBJ1-1; 7 bases match TRBD1. Material: peripheral blood. CDR3: CASSMDRMNTEAFF. CDR3 bases: TGTGCCAGTAGTATGGACAGGATGAACACTGAAGCTTTCTTT. Based on the CDR3 plus reference TRBV19 and TRBJ1-1, the full variable domain is DGGITQSPKYLFRKEGQNVTLSCEQNLNHDAMYWYRQDPGQGLRLIYYSQIVNDFQKGDIAEGYSVSREKKESFPLTVTSAQKNPTAFYLCASSMDRMNTEAFFGQGTRLTVV.